This passage covers 20 T cell receptor beta chains from one sample sequenced in a study of human T cells and chemical hapten exposure. MiXCR was run by TCRdb on the RACE reads, yielding one entry per CDR3 protein. The sample has more than 80,000 distinct CDR3 sequences; under 14% are singletons. Described time point: patch test 3, about 24 weeks after DPC sensitization. Regarding treatment: therapeutic diphenylcyclopropenone sensitization with weekly scalp DPC. The sequenced sample was whole blood, obtained in connection with sensitization to the hapten diphenylcyclopropenone (DPC). The receptor source for this set is a woman between 50 and 59 years old with alopecia areata. Some clones in this sample may be carry-over from other donors' samples.

This clonotype occurred many times. The chain is built from TRBV5-1 and TRBJ2-4, with D unclear. Trimming stripped 4 bases from V and 15 bases from J, with 17 bases between. This CDR3 comprises 12 residues. Germline CDR1 reads SGHRS; CDR2 reads YFSETQ. The CDR3 DNA reads as TGCGCCAGCAGCCCCACGGGCCCCTTTTTGTACTTC. Translated, it gives CASSPTGPFLYF.

This clonotype was seen a few times. The V call is TRBV5-1, the J call TRBJ2-7; D is unresolved. V shed 1 base and J shed 1 base, with 6 bases lying between them. CDR1 is SGHRS and CDR2 is YFSETQ in the germline V gene. There are 13 residues in the CDR3. The chain's CDR3 is CASSLRASYEQYF. CDR3 DNA sequence: TGCGCCAGCAGCTTGAGGGCTTCCTACGAGCAGTACTTC. Combining the CDR3 with reference TRBV5-1 and TRBJ2-7 gives the whole variable domain KAGVTQTPRYLIKTRGQQVTLSCSPISGHRSVSWYQQTPGQGLQFLFEYFSETQRNKGNFPGRFSGRQFSNSRSEMNVSTLELGDSALYLCASSLRASYEQYFGPGTRLTVT.

This clonotype was recorded many times. The rearrangement uses TRBV5-1 and TRBJ2-1; D uncertain. The CDR3 covers 16 residues. The germline V gene encodes CDR1 SGHRS and CDR2 YFSETQ. V was pared by 0 bases and J by 0 bases, with 10 bases between. CDR3 nucleotides: TGCGCCAGCAGCTTGGAGAGGCCGAGCTCCTACAATGAGCAGTTCTTC. Amino acids: CASSLERPSSYNEQFF.

The chain employs TRBV12-3 or TRBV12-4 and TRBJ1-5; 7 positions agree with TRBD1. The CDR3 extends over 14 amino acids. The V gene end was trimmed by 3 bases and the J gene end by 4 bases; junction bases not matched to a gene: 3. CDR3 sequence: CASSFRDRNQPQHF. Written as DNA, the CDR3 is TGTGCCAGCAGTTTTAGGGACAGAAATCAGCCCCAGCATTTT.

This clonotype was seen ten or more times. The chain has TRBV7-8 and TRBJ2-7; the match to TRBD2 covers 12 bases. Trimming removed 3 bases from V and 5 bases from J; junction bases left unmatched: 2. Germline loops: CDR1 SGHVS, CDR2 FQNEAQ. CDR3 length: 14 amino acids. CDR3 nucleotides: TGTGCCAGCAGCTTCGGACTAGCGGGAAACGAGCAGTACTTC. Its protein is CASSFGLAGNEQYF.

At least ten counts were recorded for this clonotype. V gene TRBV29-1 combines with J gene TRBJ1-1, with 8 bases identical to TRBD1. With 7 bases clipped from V and 5 bases from J, the junction kept 9 bases outside the gene matches. Germline V CDR1 and CDR2: SQVTM, ANQGSEA. The CDR3 is 13 amino acids. The CDR3 reads CSADDRGGTEAFF. The DNA for the CDR3 is TGCAGCGCCGATGACAGGGGAGGGACTGAAGCTTTCTTT.

This clonotype was observed a handful of times. The V call is TRBV6-6, the J call TRBJ2-5; tentative D call: TRBD1 (6 bases). Germline assignment: CDR1 MNHNY and CDR2 SVGAGI (reference sequence). This CDR3 has 12 residues. Trimming removed 8 bases at V and 1 base at J, with 8 bases between. In DNA form, the CDR3 reads TGTGCCAGCCAGGACAGCCAAGAGACCCAGTACTTC. Its protein is CASQDSQETQYF.

This clonotype was observed a few times. This rearrangement joins TRBV29-1 to TRBJ2-7, with 9 positions matching TRBD1. The CDR3 consists of 12 residues. J gave up 5 bases and V 4 bases, and 3 bases lay outside the gene matches. Germline-derived CDR1 and CDR2 are SQVTM and ANQGSEA. CDR3 DNA sequence: TGCAGCGTTGTACAGGGGGCGGACGAGCAGTACTTC. The encoded protein is CSVVQGADEQYF.

In this sample, this clonotype turned up many times. V usage is TRBV28 and J usage is TRBJ1-1, with D possibly matching TRBD1 (6 bases). Trimming removed 6 bases from V and 2 bases from J, with 13 bases in between. This CDR3 has 14 amino acids. CDR1 MDHEN and CDR2 SYDVKM come from the germline V gene. CDR3 loop: CASRGWGPNTEAFF. The CDR3 DNA reads TGTGCCAGCAGGGGATGGGGGCCCAACACTGAAGCTTTCTTT.

This clonotype showed up many times. The chain uses TRBV20-1 and TRBJ2-5, with D possibly TRBD2 on 5 matching bases. V was pared by 5 bases and J by 10 bases, with 17 bases between. The CDR3 loop spans 12 amino acids. Looked up from germline, CDR1 is DFQATT and CDR2 is SNEGSKA (reference sequence). CDR3 in DNA: TGCAGTGCTGCCAGAGGTAGAGGACTCCAGTACTTC. Protein: CSAARGRGLQYF.

The chain links TRBV6-5 to TRBJ1-2, with D possibly being TRBD1 (6 bases). With 3 bases removed from V and 5 bases from J, the gap between germline ends came to 19 bases. Per the germline V gene, CDR1 is MNHEY and CDR2 is SVGAGI. The CDR3 totals 16 residues. CDR3 protein: CASSYAPGRGQYGYTF. The CDR3 DNA reads TGTGCCAGCAGTTATGCCCCGGGAAGGGGACAATATGGCTACACCTTC.

The chain carries TRBV28 and TRBJ1-2; 8 nucleotides agree with TRBD1. The V segment lost 5 bases and the J segment 4 bases; nucleotides outside the gene matches: 9. CDR3 length: 15 amino acids. CDR1 and CDR2 from the germline V gene are MDHEN and SYDVKM. The CDR3 loop is CASSLSSGGAYGYTF. In DNA form, the CDR3 reads TGTGCCAGCAGTCTATCTTCAGGGGGCGCCTATGGCTACACCTTC.

This clonotype was counted between two and nine times. The chain joins TRBV25-1 to TRBJ2-6; TRBD1 matches 10 bases. V trimming: 4 bases; J trimming: 3 bases; junction bases outside the gene matches: 6. In germline, CDR1 is MGHDK, CDR2 SYGVNS. The CDR3 covers 17 residues. The CDR3 loop reads CASSAGTGVIGANVLTF. For the CDR3, the DNA is TGTGCCAGCAGTGCCGGGACAGGGGTAATTGGGGCCAACGTCCTGACTTTC.

In this sample, this clonotype turned up a few times. V usage is TRBV5-1 and J usage is TRBJ2-3, with 7 bases that match TRBD1. CDR3 length equals 14 residues. Germline CDR1 is SGHRS and CDR2 is YFSETQ. Germline trimming cut 0 bases from V and 2 bases from J; bases unmatched to any gene: 0. The CDR3 loop reads CASSLEGATDTQYF. The CDR3 bases are TGCGCCAGCAGCTTGGAGGGGGCCACAGATACGCAGTATTTT.

The chain carries TRBV30 and TRBJ1-2; D unresolved. The CDR3 runs to 15 residues. Trimming shortened V by 3 bases and J by 0 bases, and 14 bases separated the two germline ends. Germline CDR1 is GTSNPN and CDR2 is SVGIG (reference sequence). CDR3 DNA sequence: TGTGCCTGGAGCCCTCTGGGCGCATCTAACTATGGCTACACCTTC. Encoded protein: CAWSPLGASNYGYTF.

This clonotype was counted at least ten times. This chain uses TRBV7-3 with TRBJ2-2; tentatively, D is TRBD2 (6 bases). The germline gives CDR1 SGHTA, CDR2 FQGTGA. V was pared by 5 bases and J by 4 bases, with 11 bases between. The CDR3 has 14 residues. The CDR3 loop is CASSPTSSTGELFF. The CDR3 DNA reads as TGTGCCAGCAGCCCCACTAGCTCCACCGGGGAGCTGTTTTTT.

In its sample, this clonotype was seen a few times. J is TRBJ2-6 and V is TRBV10-3, with a weak D call TRBD1 (6 bases). The CDR3 spans 17 residues. CDR1 and CDR2 from the germline V gene are ENHRY and SYGVKD. V lost 5 bases and J 0 bases, leaving 14 bases between the germline ends. The CDR3 spells CAISTGRRGSGANVLTF. The CDR3 bases are TGTGCCATCAGTACAGGGCGCAGGGGCTCTGGGGCCAACGTCCTGACTTTC.

This clonotype has ten or more counts. The chain couples TRBV18 to TRBJ2-2, with D unresolved. V was cut by 6 bases and J by 1 base, with 12 bases left in between. CDR3 length equals 15 residues. Germline CDR1 KGHSH, CDR2 LQKENI. The CDR3 DNA follows: TGTGCCAGCTCCTCTGAGCTCATGAACACCGGGGAGCTGTTTTTT. Encoded protein: CASSSELMNTGELFF.

This clonotype showed up many times. The chain recombines TRBV27 with TRBJ1-4; D unclear. CDR3 size: 15 residues. The V and J ends lost 2 bases and 3 bases respectively, with 10 bases between them. Per germline, CDR1 MNHEY and CDR2 SMNVEV (reference sequence). The chain's CDR3 is CASSLEGPPNEKLFF. CDR3 nucleotide sequence: TGTGCCAGCAGTTTAGAAGGACCCCCTAATGAAAAACTGTTTTTT.

This clonotype has just a few counts. The rearrangement links TRBV11-2 to TRBJ1-2; TRBD1 aligns across 7 bases. The V segment lost 4 bases and the J segment 6 bases; nucleotides outside the gene matches: 5. The CDR3 is made up of 13 amino acids. CDR1 is SGHAT, CDR2 FQNNGV, per germline. The CDR3 is CASSSLGGHGYTF. The CDR3 nucleotides are TGTGCCAGCAGCTCTTTAGGGGGCCATGGCTACACCTTC.